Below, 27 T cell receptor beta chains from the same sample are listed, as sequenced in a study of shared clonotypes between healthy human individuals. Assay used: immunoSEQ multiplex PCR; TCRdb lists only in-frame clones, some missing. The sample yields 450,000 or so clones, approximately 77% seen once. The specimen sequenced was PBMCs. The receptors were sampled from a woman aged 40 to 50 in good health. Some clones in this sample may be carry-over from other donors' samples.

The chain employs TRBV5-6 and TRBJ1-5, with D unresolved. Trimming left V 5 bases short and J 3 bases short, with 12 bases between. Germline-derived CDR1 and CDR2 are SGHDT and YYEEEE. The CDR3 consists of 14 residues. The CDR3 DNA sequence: TGTGCCAGCAGGTCCAGAGCCTACAATCAGCCCCAGCATTTT. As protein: CASRSRAYNQPQHF.

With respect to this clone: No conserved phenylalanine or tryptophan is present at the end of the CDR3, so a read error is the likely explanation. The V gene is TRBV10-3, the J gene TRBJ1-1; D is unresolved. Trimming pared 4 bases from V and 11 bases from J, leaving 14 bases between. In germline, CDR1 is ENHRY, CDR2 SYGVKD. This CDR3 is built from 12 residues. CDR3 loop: CAISGSSVVAFS. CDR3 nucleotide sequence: TGTGCCATCAGTGGCTCCAGTGTAGTGGCTTTCTCT.

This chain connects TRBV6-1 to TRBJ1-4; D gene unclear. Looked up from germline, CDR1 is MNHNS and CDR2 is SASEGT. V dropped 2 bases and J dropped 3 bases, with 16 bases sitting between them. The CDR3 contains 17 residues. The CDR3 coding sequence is TGTGCCAGCAGTGAAAGGTCGAGGAGGGTGCCTAATGAAAAACTGTTTTTT. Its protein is CASSERSRRVPNEKLFF.

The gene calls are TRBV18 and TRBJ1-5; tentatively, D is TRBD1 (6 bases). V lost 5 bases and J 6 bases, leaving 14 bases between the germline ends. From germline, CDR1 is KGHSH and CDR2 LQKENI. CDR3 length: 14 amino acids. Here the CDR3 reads CASSEGGNRQPQHF. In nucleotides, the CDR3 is TGTGCCAGCTCAGAGGGGGGGAACCGTCAGCCCCAGCATTTT.

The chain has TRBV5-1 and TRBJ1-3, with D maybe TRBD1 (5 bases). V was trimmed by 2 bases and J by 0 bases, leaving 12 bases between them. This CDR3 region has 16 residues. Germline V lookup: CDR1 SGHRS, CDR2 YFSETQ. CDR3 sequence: CASSLGAGISGNTIYF. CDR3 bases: TGCGCCAGCAGCTTAGGGGCAGGCATCTCTGGAAACACCATATATTTT. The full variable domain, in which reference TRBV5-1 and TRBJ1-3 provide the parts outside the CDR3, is KAGVTQTPRYLIKTRGQQVTLSCSPISGHRSVSWYQQTPGQGLQFLFEYFSETQRNKGNFPGRFSGRQFSNSRSEMNVSTLELGDSALYLCASSLGAGISGNTIYFGEGSWLTVV.

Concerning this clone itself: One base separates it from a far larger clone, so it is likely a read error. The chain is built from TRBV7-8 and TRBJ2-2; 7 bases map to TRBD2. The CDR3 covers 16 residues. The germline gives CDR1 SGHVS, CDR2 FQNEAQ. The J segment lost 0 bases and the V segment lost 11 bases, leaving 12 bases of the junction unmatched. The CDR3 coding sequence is TGTGCCGGCATCCCATCAGCGGGAACGAACACCGGGGAGCTGTTTTTT. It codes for CAGIPSAGTNTGELFF.

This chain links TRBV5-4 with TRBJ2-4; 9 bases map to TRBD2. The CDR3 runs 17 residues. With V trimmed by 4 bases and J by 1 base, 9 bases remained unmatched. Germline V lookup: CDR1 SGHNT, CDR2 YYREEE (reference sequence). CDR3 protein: CASSPGAAGGAKNIQYF. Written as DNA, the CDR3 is TGTGCCAGCAGCCCGGGGGCGGCGGGAGGGGCCAAAAACATTCAGTACTTC. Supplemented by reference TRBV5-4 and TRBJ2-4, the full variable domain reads ETGVTQSPTHLIKTRGQQVTLRCSSQSGHNTVSWYQQALGQGPQFIFQYYREEENGRGNFPPRFSGLQFPNYSSELNVNALELDDSALYLCASSPGAAGGAKNIQYFGAGTRLSVL.

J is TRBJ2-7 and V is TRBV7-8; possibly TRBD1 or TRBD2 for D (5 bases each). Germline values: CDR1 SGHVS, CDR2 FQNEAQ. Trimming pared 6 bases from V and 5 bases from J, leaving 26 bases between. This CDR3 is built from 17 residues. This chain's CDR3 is CASSKTSLGVGKNEQYF. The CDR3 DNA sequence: TGTGCCAGCAGTAAAACCAGCCTGGGGGTAGGGAAGAACGAGCAGTACTTC.

This CDR3 reads CASSPPGLAGAYEQYF. The CDR3 nucleotides are TGCGCCAGCAGCCCGCCGGGACTAGCGGGGGCCTACGAGCAGTACTTC. The rearrangement joins TRBV5-1 to TRBJ2-7; 14 nucleotides line up with TRBD2. CDR1 is SGHRS, CDR2 YFSETQ, per germline. The V gene end was trimmed by 4 bases and the J gene end by 2 bases; junction bases not matched to a gene: 5. The CDR3 contains 16 residues.

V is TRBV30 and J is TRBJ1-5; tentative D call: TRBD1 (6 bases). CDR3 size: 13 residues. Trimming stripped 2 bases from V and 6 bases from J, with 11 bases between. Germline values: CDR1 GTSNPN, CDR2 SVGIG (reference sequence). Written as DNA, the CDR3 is TGTGCCTGGAGTAGGGGGTTTGGTCAGCCCCAGCATTTT. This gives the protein CAWSRGFGQPQHF. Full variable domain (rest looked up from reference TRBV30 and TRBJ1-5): SQTIHQWPATLVQPVGSPLSLECTVEGTSNPNLYWYRQAAGRGLQLLFYSVGIGQISSEVPQNLSASRPQDRQFILSSKKLLLSDSGFYLCAWSRGFGQPQHFGDGTRLSIL.

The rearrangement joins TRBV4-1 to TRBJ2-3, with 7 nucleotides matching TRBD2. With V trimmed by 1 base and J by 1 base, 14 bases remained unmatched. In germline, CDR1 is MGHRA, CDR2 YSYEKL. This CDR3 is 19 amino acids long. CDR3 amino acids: CASSQVRRLALIGTDTQYF. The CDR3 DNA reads TGCGCCAGCAGCCAAGTTCGGAGACTAGCTCTGATTGGCACAGATACGCAGTATTTT.

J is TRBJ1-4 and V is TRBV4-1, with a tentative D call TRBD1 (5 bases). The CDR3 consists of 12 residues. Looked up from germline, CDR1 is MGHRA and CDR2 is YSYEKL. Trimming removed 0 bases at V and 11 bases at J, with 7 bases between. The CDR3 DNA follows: TGCGCCAGCAGCCAAGATGGGGGGAAACTGTTTTTT. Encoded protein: CASSQDGGKLFF.

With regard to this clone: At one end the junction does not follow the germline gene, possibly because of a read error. The CDR3 region has the DNA TGCGCCAGCAAACCGGGACAGGCCTCCTACGAGCAGTACTTC. This encodes CASKPGQASYEQYF. The chain joins TRBV2 to TRBJ2-5; 8 bases match TRBD1. Judging by the DNA end, TRBJ2-7 fits better; the J call may be wrong. The germline V gene encodes CDR1 SNHLY and CDR2 FYNNEI. The CDR3 runs 14 residues.

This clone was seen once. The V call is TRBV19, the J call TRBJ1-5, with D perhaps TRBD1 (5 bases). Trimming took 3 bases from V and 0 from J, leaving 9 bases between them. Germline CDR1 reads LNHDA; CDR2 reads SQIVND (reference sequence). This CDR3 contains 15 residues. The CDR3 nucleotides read TGTGCCAGTAGTATGGGGCGCCTTAGCAATCAGCCCCAGCATTTT. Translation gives CASSMGRLSNQPQHF.

The CDR3: CAFPGPSTDTQYF. For the CDR3, the DNA is TGTGCCTTTCCGGGACCATCCACAGATACGCAGTATTTT. V and J are TRBV30 and TRBJ2-3, with D possibly being TRBD1 or TRBD2 (5 bases each). The V gene's germline CDR1 is GTSNPN and CDR2 SVGIG (reference sequence). The CDR3 has 13 amino acids. Trimming took off 7 bases at V and 2 bases at J, with 13 bases between the two ends.

CDR3 nucleotides: TGCGCCAGCAGCCTGTGGCCAGGCGACGACTACGAGCAGTACTTC. Translating gives CASSLWPGDDYEQYF. V usage is TRBV5-1 and J usage is TRBJ2-7; the D is unclear. The ends were cut back, 4 bases at V and 3 bases at J, with 17 bases in the middle. From germline, CDR1 is SGHRS and CDR2 YFSETQ. CDR3 length equals 15 residues.

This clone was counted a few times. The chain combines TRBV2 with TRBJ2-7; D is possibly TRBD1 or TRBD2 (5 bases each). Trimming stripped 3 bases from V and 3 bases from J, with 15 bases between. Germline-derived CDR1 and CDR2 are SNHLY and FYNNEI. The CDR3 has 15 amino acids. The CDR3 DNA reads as TGTGCCAGCAGTGATTGGCCCGGGGCACACTACGAGCAGTACTTC. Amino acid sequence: CASSDWPGAHYEQYF. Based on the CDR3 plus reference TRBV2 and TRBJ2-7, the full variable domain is EPEVTQTPSHQVTQMGQEVILRCVPISNHLYFYWYRQILGQKVEFLVSFYNNEISEKSEIFDDQFSVERPDGSNFTLKIRSTKLEDSAMYFCASSDWPGAHYEQYFGPGTRLTVT.

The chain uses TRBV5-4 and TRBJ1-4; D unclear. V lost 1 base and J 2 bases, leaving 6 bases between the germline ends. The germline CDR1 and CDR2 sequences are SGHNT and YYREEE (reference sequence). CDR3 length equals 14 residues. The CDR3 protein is CASSLRGTNEKLFF. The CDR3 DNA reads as TGTGCCAGCAGCTTGAGAGGGACTAATGAAAAACTGTTTTTT.

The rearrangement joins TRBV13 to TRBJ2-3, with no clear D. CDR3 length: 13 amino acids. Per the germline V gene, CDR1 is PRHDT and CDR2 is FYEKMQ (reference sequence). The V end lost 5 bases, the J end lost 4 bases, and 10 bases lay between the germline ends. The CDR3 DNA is TGTGCCAGCAGCCCTTATGCGGCAGATACGCAGTATTTT. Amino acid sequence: CASSPYAADTQYF.

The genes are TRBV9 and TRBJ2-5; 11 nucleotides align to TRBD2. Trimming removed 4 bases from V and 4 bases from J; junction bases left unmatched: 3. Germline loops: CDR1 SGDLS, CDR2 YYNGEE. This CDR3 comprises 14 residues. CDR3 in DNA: TGTGCCAGCAGCCTTAGCGGGAGGGGAGAGACCCAGTACTTC. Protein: CASSLSGRGETQYF.

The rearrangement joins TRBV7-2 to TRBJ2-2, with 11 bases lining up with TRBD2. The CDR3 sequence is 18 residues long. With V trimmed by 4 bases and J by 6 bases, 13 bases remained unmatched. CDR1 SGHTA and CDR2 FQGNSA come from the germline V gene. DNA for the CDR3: TGTGCCAGCAGCTCTGTAGTCGTGCTAGCGGGAGGTGCCGGGGAGCTGTTTTTT. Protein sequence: CASSSVVVLAGGAGELFF.

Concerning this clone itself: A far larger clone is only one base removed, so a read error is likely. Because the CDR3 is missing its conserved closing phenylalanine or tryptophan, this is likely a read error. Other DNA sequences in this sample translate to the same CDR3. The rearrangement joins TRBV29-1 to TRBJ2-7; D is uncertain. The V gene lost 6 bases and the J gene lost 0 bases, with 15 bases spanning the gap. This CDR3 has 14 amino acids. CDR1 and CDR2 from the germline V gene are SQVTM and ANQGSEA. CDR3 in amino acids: CSVEVLTDSYEQYL. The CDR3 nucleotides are TGCAGCGTCGAGGTGTTGACTGACTCCTACGAGCAGTACCTC.

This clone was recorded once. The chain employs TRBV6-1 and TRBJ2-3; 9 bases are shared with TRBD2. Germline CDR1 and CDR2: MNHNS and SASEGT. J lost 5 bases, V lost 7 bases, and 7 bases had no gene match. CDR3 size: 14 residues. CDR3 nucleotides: TGTGCCAGCACGTTAGCGGGAGATGGAGATACGCAGTATTTT. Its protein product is CASTLAGDGDTQYF.

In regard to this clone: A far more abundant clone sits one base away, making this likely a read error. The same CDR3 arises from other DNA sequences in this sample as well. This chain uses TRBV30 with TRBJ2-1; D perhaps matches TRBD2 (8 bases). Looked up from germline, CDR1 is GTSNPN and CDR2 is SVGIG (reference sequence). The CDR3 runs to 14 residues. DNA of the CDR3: TGTGCCTGGAGTGCGGGAGGGGGCTACAATGAACAGTTCTTC. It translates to CAWSAGGGYNEQFF.

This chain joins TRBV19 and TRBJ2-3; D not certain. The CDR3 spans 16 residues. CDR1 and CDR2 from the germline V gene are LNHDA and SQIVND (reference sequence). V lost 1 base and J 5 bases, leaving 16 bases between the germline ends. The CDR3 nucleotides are TGTGCCAGTAGTATAGGAGGAGCCATGGTCGTAGATACGCAGTATTTT. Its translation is CASSIGGAMVVDTQYF.

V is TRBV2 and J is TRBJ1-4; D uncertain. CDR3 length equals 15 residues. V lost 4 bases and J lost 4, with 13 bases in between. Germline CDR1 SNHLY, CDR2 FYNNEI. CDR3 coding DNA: TGTGCCAGCAGTGTCCGGAAACCCTTTAATGAAAAACTGTTTTTT. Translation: CASSVRKPFNEKLFF.

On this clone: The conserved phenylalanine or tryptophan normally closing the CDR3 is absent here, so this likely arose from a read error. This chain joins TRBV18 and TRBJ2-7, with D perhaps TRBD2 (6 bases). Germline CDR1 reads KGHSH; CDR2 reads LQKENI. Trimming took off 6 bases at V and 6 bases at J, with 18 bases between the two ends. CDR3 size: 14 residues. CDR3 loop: CASSPTAAGSEQYL. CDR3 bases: TGTGCCAGCTCCCCGACGGCGGCGGGGTCCGAGCAGTACCTC.